The 27 T cell receptor beta chains presented below share a single source sample, sequenced in a study of post-analysis software for immune sequencing data. For these TCRs, the target antigens are not known. Prepared TCR beta cDNA libraries contained unique molecular identifiers. Via MiXCR, TCRdb re-called the PCR reads, giving one row per CDR3 protein. Of approximately 730,000 distinct CDR3 sequences listed, about 32% are singletons. Study results and limitations: With TRBV5-6, TRBV5-1 and TRBV20-1 included, about five TRBV segments were more frequent in patients than in controls.

The sample taken for sequencing was blood. These receptors came from a girl aged 5 to 17 with multiple sclerosis.

This clonotype appeared many times. The rearrangement uses TRBV6-5 and TRBJ2-3; TRBD2 agrees at 7 bases. Losses at the gene ends were 5 bases for V and 12 bases for J; bases not matched to a gene: 8. The CDR3 is made up of 12 amino acids. CDR1 and CDR2 from the germline V gene are MNHEY and SVGAGI. CDR3 nucleotides: TGTGCCAGCAGTCCCCCGGGACTACCCCAGTATTTT. Translating it yields CASSPPGLPQYF.

V gene TRBV6-6 combines with J gene TRBJ2-1; possible D gene TRBD1, 6 bases. Trimming left V 2 bases short and J 1 base short, with 15 bases between. Germline V gene data show CDR1 as MNHNY and CDR2 as SVGAGI (reference sequence). This CDR3 region has 17 residues. CDR3 residues: CASSYGQGRRSYNEQFF. CDR3 DNA: TGTGCCAGCAGTTACGGGCAGGGGCGAAGGTCCTACAATGAGCAGTTCTTC.

This clonotype was seen more than once but under ten times. The chain recombines TRBV24-1 with TRBJ2-1; D not resolved. The V gene lost 4 bases and the J gene lost 6 bases, with 3 bases spanning the gap. This CDR3 contains 11 residues. Germline CDR1 and CDR2: KGHDR and SFDVKD. The CDR3 sequence: CATSELNEQFF. In nucleotides, the CDR3 is TGTGCCACCAGTGAACTCAATGAGCAGTTCTTC.

The chain is built from TRBV6-6 and TRBJ2-2, with D tentatively TRBD1 (6 bases). Germline values: CDR1 MNHNY, CDR2 SVGAGI (reference sequence). The length of the CDR3 is 16 residues. Trimming pared 6 bases from V and 2 bases from J, leaving 16 bases between. The CDR3 sequence is CASSRAQGTNTGELFF. The CDR3 DNA reads TGTGCCAGCAGCAGAGCACAGGGCACAAACACCGGGGAGCTGTTTTTT.

This clonotype has more than one count but fewer than ten. The chain links TRBV5-1 to TRBJ1-1; TRBD1 is a possible D gene (5 bases). Germline loops: CDR1 SGHRS, CDR2 YFSETQ. The CDR3 spans 15 residues. The V gene lost 0 bases and the J gene lost 4 bases, with 13 bases spanning the gap. This CDR3 reads CASSLVLGVGTEAFF. Here the CDR3 DNA reads TGCGCCAGCAGCTTGGTTTTGGGGGTGGGCACTGAAGCTTTCTTT.

This clonotype was seen only once. V and J are TRBV14 and TRBJ2-1; TRBD2 agrees at 13 bases. V trimming: 4 bases; J trimming: 1 base; junction bases outside the gene matches: 13. The CDR3 runs 20 residues. Germline V CDR1 and CDR2: SGHDN, FVKESK. CDR3 protein: CASSLRETSGGTRSYNEQFF. CDR3 coding DNA: TGTGCCAGCAGCCTCCGAGAGACTAGCGGGGGGACCCGATCCTACAATGAGCAGTTCTTC.

V usage is TRBV7-2 and J usage is TRBJ2-7; 9 nucleotides align to TRBD2. The CDR3 runs 14 residues. Germline CDR1 is SGHTA and CDR2 is FQGNSA. V shed 5 bases and J 4 bases; nucleotides not matched to a gene: 6. CDR3 coding DNA: TGTGCCAGCAGCCCGACTAGCGGCGAATACGAGCAGTACTTC. Protein product: CASSPTSGEYEQYF.

This clonotype was observed at least ten times. The chain carries TRBV29-1 and TRBJ2-7, with D uncertain. Looked up from germline, CDR1 is SQVTM and CDR2 is ANQGSEA. This CDR3 comprises 13 residues. The V end lost 1 base, the J end lost 2 bases, and 9 bases lay between the germline ends. In DNA, the CDR3 is TGCAGCGTTGAAGGGGCAGGCGCCTACGAGCAGTACTTC. It yields the protein CSVEGAGAYEQYF.

In DNA form, the CDR3 reads TGCAGCGCCGAAGGCAGCTTTAATGAAAAACTGTTTTTT. Translated: CSAEGSFNEKLFF. This rearrangement joins TRBV29-1 to TRBJ1-4, with D uncertain. This CDR3 is built from 13 residues. Germline CDR1 SQVTM, CDR2 ANQGSEA. V shed 7 bases and J shed 4 bases, with 13 bases lying between them.

J is TRBJ2-3 and V is TRBV20-1; D uncertain. The germline gives CDR1 DFQATT, CDR2 SNEGSKA (reference sequence). This CDR3 spans 12 amino acids. Trimming pared 6 bases from V and 7 bases from J, leaving 14 bases between. This chain's CDR3 is CSAPLGQHTQYF. The CDR3 region has the DNA TGCAGTGCGCCCCTGGGCCAGCATACGCAGTATTTT.

This clonotype was observed a few times. The junction differs from germline at one of its ends, possibly a read error. This sequence joins TRBV28 and TRBJ2-7, with 7 positions matching TRBD2. The closer fit of TRBJ2-5 to the DNA end suggests the J call may be wrong. The CDR3 is made up of 14 amino acids. Germline assignment: CDR1 MDHEN and CDR2 SYDVKM. CDR3 protein: CAGSFGRSGETQYF. DNA of the CDR3: TGTGCCGGCAGTTTCGGGAGGTCTGGGGAGACCCAGTACTTC.

The chain is built from TRBV6-1 and TRBJ2-5; 7 nucleotides align to TRBD1. Trimming removed 6 bases from V and 4 bases from J; junction bases left unmatched: 2. Germline CDR1 reads MNHNS; CDR2 reads SASEGT. This CDR3 has 12 amino acids. The CDR3 loop is CASRQGIETQYF. The CDR3 DNA sequence: TGTGCCAGCAGACAGGGGATAGAGACCCAGTACTTC.

This clonotype showed up just a few times. The chain uses TRBV5-1 and TRBJ1-2; TRBD1 is a possible D gene (6 bases). Germline assignment: CDR1 SGHRS and CDR2 YFSETQ. The CDR3 totals 15 residues. Trimming shortened V by 0 bases and J by 4 bases, and 13 bases separated the two germline ends. CDR3 coding DNA: TGCGCCAGCAGCTTGGGCCTCCGACAGGCCTATGGCTACACCTTC. Its protein is CASSLGLRQAYGYTF.

This clonotype was counted only a few times. The chain links TRBV7-9 to TRBJ1-2, with a possible D match to TRBD1 (6 bases). Germline assignment: CDR1 SEHNR and CDR2 FQNEAQ (reference sequence). V lost 6 bases and J 6 bases, leaving 17 bases between the germline ends. The CDR3 extends over 14 amino acids. The CDR3 DNA reads as TGTGCCAGCAGTTTCCGGACAGCGGCTGATGGCTACACCTTC. It is translated as CASSFRTAADGYTF.

This chain uses TRBV21-1 with TRBJ2-2. TRBV21-1 is designated a pseudogene. The CDR3 has 10 residues. This CDR3 is CASNGGELFF. The CDR3 DNA follows: TGTGCCAGCAACGGGGGGGAGCTGTTTTTT.

The chain joins TRBV14 to TRBJ2-1; weak D call: TRBD2 (7 bases). Germline V CDR1 and CDR2: SGHDN, FVKESK. This CDR3 has 13 residues. Deletions cut 8 bases from V and 4 bases from J, with 12 bases between. CDR3 sequence: CASGAGAYNEQFF. For the CDR3, the DNA is TGTGCCAGCGGGGCGGGGGCATACAATGAGCAGTTCTTC.

A few counts support this clonotype. The V call is TRBV24-1, the J call TRBJ2-1; 13 bases fit TRBD2. CDR1 is KGHDR and CDR2 is SFDVKD in the germline V gene. The CDR3 has 18 residues. The J segment lost 3 bases and the V segment lost 3 bases, leaving 7 bases of the junction unmatched. Here the CDR3 reads CATSDTGLAGDRYNEQFF. Written as DNA, the CDR3 is TGTGCCACCAGTGATACCGGACTAGCGGGAGACCGCTACAATGAGCAGTTCTTC.

This clonotype was seen repeatedly, ten times or more. The V gene is TRBV29-1, the J gene TRBJ2-5; D possibly corresponds to TRBD1 (5 bases). The length of the CDR3 is 13 residues. Trimming stripped 7 bases from V and 1 base from J, with 13 bases between. Per germline, CDR1 SQVTM and CDR2 ANQGSEA. CDR3 sequence reads: CSGRTSPQETQYF. The CDR3 DNA follows: TGCAGCGGCCGGACATCCCCCCAAGAGACCCAGTACTTC.

The chain carries TRBV28 and TRBJ2-3; D gene uncertain. CDR1 MDHEN and CDR2 SYDVKM come from the germline V gene. Deletions cut 4 bases from V and 4 bases from J, with 9 bases between. CDR3 length: 13 amino acids. This chain's CDR3 is CASSSRLPDTQYF. The DNA for the CDR3 is TGTGCCAGCAGTTCCCGACTCCCAGATACGCAGTATTTT.

This clonotype was detected a few times. This chain joins TRBV20-1 and TRBJ1-5, with D possibly being TRBD1 (5 bases). Germline-derived CDR1 and CDR2 are DFQATT and SNEGSKA (reference sequence). The V end lost 0 bases, the J end lost 7 bases, and 10 bases lay between the germline ends. CDR3 size: 13 residues. This CDR3 reads CSAREGGMQPQHF. The CDR3 DNA follows: TGCAGTGCTAGAGAGGGGGGTATGCAGCCCCAGCATTTT.

Comment on this clonotype: This clone may be a read error of a much larger clone one base away. The chain recombines TRBV12-3 or TRBV12-4 with TRBJ2-3; no reliable D call. The CDR3 loop spans 12 amino acids. This CDR3 is CASSPTADTEYF. Written as DNA, the CDR3 is TGTGCCAGCAGTCCGACTGCAGATACGGAGTATTTT.

This chain joins TRBV20-1 and TRBJ1-2; possible D gene TRBD1, 5 bases. This CDR3 has 17 residues. Germline CDR1 DFQATT, CDR2 SNEGSKA (reference sequence). The ends were cut back, 6 bases at V and 3 bases at J, with 26 bases in the middle. In DNA form, the CDR3 reads TGCAGTGCCGAGGCGGGGGTTACTGGGGTTTCTTACTATGGCTACACCTTC. Translation: CSAEAGVTGVSYYGYTF.

This rearrangement joins TRBV7-9 to TRBJ2-7, with 10 positions matching TRBD2. Germline V lookup: CDR1 SEHNR, CDR2 FQNEAQ (reference sequence). Trimming cost V 4 bases and J 6 bases; bases outside gene matches: 12. The CDR3 loop spans 16 amino acids. CDR3: CASSSLSGRAHSEQYF. DNA for the CDR3: TGTGCCAGCAGCTCCCTAAGCGGGAGGGCCCACTCCGAGCAGTACTTC.

V is TRBV9 and J is TRBJ2-3; 10 bases fit TRBD2. Unmatched junction bases numbered 9, after V lost 4 bases and J lost 4 bases. Looked up from germline, CDR1 is SGDLS and CDR2 is YYNGEE. The CDR3 totals 16 residues. CDR3 DNA sequence: TGTGCCAGCAGCCAAAAGCGGGGGGGCCTCGCAGATACGCAGTATTTT. Its protein is CASSQKRGGLADTQYF.

The chain carries TRBV6-1 and TRBJ2-5; D is unresolved. The CDR3 is 11 residues long. The germline gives CDR1 MNHNS, CDR2 SASEGT. Between the trimmed V and J ends, which lost 8 bases and 5 bases, there was a span of 9 bases. The CDR3: CASGSVETQYF. CDR3 nucleotides: TGTGCCAGCGGATCAGTGGAGACCCAGTACTTC.

The chain is built from TRBV6-5 and TRBJ1-1; maybe TRBD1 (5 bases). This CDR3 has 14 amino acids. Germline V lookup: CDR1 MNHEY, CDR2 SVGAGI. Trimming pared 7 bases from V and 2 bases from J, leaving 14 bases between. CDR3 amino acids: CASNRLRGNTEAFF. The CDR3 DNA reads as TGTGCCAGCAATCGACTTAGGGGCAACACTGAAGCTTTCTTT.

The V and J genes are TRBV24-1 and TRBJ2-3; D is perhaps TRBD2 (5 bases). V shed 4 bases and J shed 6 bases, with 13 bases lying between them. Germline V CDR1 and CDR2: KGHDR, SFDVKD. The CDR3 is 14 amino acids. CDR3 DNA: TGTGCCACCAGTGACCGAGGGATCCTCGATACGCAGTATTTT. Its protein product is CATSDRGILDTQYF.